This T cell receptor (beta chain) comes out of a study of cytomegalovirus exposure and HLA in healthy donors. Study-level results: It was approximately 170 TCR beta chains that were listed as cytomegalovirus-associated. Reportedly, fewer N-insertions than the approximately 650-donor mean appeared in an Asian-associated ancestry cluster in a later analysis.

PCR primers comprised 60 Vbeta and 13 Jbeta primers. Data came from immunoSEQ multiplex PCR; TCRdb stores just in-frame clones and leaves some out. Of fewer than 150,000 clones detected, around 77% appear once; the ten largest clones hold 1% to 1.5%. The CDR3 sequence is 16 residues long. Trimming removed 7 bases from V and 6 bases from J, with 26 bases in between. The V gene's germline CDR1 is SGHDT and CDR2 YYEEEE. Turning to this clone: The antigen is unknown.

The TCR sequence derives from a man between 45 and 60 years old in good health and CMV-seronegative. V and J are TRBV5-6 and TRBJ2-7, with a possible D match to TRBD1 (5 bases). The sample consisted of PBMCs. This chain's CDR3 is CASARSPGATRAEQYF. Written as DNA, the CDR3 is TGTGCCAGCGCCCGCTCCCCTGGGGCGACCCGGGCCGAGCAGTACTTC.